These T cell receptor beta chains were read from a single sample in a study of T cells in Graves' hyperthyroidism and ophthalmopathy. MiXCR, run by TCRdb on the multiplex PCR reads, gives a single entry per CDR3 protein. This repertoire shows more than 350,000 distinct CDR3 sequences, 13% to 15% found once; its top ten account for roughly a fifth. Sequencing was carried out using blood. Receptor source: a woman aged 55-69 years with Graves' ophthalmopathy. Both conserved end residues are part of each CDR3. D genes are given only for firm matches. Size is stated for part of the rows, as once, few or many counts, or as a class when the clone is expanded.

>many|TRBV7-8|-|TRBJ1-2
CASSLHNSGYTF
TGTGCCAGCAGCTTACACAACTCCGGCTACACCTTC
>few|TRBV19|TRBD1|TRBJ2-3
CATRQGRSTDTQYF
TGTGCCACGCGACAGGGGAGAAGCACAGATACGCAGTATTTT
>-|TRBV11-1|TRBD2|TRBJ2-7
CASSQRPGLAGPTYEQYF
TGTGCCAGCAGCCAACGGCCGGGACTAGCGGGACCTACCTACGAGCAGTACTTC
>many|TRBV19|-|TRBJ1-5
CASSIEGNQPQHF
TGTGCCAGTAGTATTGAGGGCAATCAGCCCCAGCATTTT
>few|TRBV29-1|-|TRBJ2-5
CSVEEGGAQETQYF
TGCAGCGTTGAAGAAGGGGGGGCCCAAGAGACCCAGTACTTC
>-|TRBV27|TRBD1|TRBJ2-4
CASSLGQGSGNIQYF
TGTGCCAGCAGTTTGGGACAGGGGAGCGGAAACATTCAGTACTTC
>-|TRBV6-1|TRBD2|TRBJ2-5
CATAQGERERETQYF
TGTGCCACCGCTCAAGGGGAGCGGGAGAGGGAGACCCAGTACTTC
>-|TRBV28|TRBD2|TRBJ2-3
CASSSGTSGFTSTDTQYF
TGTGCCAGCAGTTCCGGGACTAGCGGGTTCACTAGCACAGATACGCAGTATTTT
>many|TRBV30|-|TRBJ2-5
CAWSVRGWEIETQYF
TGTGCCTGGAGTGTACGGGGTTGGGAGATAGAGACCCAGTACTTC
>many|TRBV2|TRBD1|TRBJ1-1
CASNGQDEAFF
TGTGCCAGCAACGGACAGGATGAAGCTTTCTTT
>-|TRBV15|TRBD2|TRBJ2-7
CATRPGLQYEQYF
TGTGCCACCAGACCGGGACTACAATACGAGCAGTACTTC
>many|TRBV5-1|TRBD2|TRBJ2-1
CASATSGRGNEQFF
TGCGCCAGCGCGACTAGCGGGAGAGGCAATGAGCAGTTCTTC
>many|TRBV5-1|TRBD2|TRBJ2-1
CASRLSSGSRNEQFF
TGCGCCAGCAGGCTTTCTAGCGGGAGTAGGAATGAGCAGTTCTTC
>-|TRBV29-1|-|TRBJ2-5
CSVEDQGTQETQYF
TGCAGCGTTGAAGATCAGGGCACCCAAGAGACCCAGTACTTC
>-|TRBV6-1|-|TRBJ1-1
CASRPTVNTEAFF
TGTGCCAGCAGGCCGACAGTGAACACTGAAGCTTTCTTT
>many|TRBV2|-|TRBJ2-7
CASSEVRGGEQYF
TGTGCCAGCAGTGAAGTGAGGGGTGGGGAGCAGTACTTC
>many|TRBV28|-|TRBJ1-1
CASSFRPPMNTEAFF
TGTGCCAGCAGTTTCCGACCGCCGATGAACACTGAAGCTTTCTTT
>many|TRBV30|TRBD2|TRBJ2-2
CAWSLAGGVPGELFF
TGTGCCTGGAGTCTAGCGGGAGGTGTTCCCGGGGAGCTGTTTTTT
>many|TRBV5-1|-|TRBJ1-4
CASSSLGAHNEKLFF
TGCGCCAGCAGCTCCCTGGGAGCTCATAATGAAAAACTGTTTTTT
>few|TRBV6-4|-|TRBJ2-3
CANSDSAGKTDTQYF
TGTGCCAACAGTGACTCTGCGGGAAAAACAGATACGCAGTATTTT
>many|TRBV28|TRBD1|TRBJ2-7
CASSLSPGQGNEQYF
TGTGCCAGCAGCCTTAGTCCGGGACAGGGAAACGAGCAGTACTTC
>-|TRBV5-4|TRBD1|TRBJ1-2
CASSLALGQGAGYTF
TGTGCCAGCAGCTTGGCCTTGGGACAGGGGGCCGGCTACACCTTC
>many|TRBV20-1|-|TRBJ2-7
CSARDGAERSYEQYF
TGCAGTGCTAGAGATGGGGCAGAAAGATCCTACGAGCAGTACTTC
>-|TRBV29-1|TRBD2|TRBJ2-1
CSAQKMASGDNEQFF
TGCAGCGCCCAAAAGATGGCTAGCGGCGACAATGAGCAGTTCTTC
>many|TRBV11-3|TRBD2|TRBJ2-2
CASSHVAGDVTGELFF
TGTGCCAGCAGCCACGTAGCGGGAGATGTCACCGGGGAGCTGTTTTTT
>few|TRBV19|TRBD2|TRBJ2-1
CASLDTGGNNEQFF
TGTGCCAGTCTGGACACGGGGGGAAACAATGAGCAGTTCTTC
>few|TRBV11-2|TRBD2|TRBJ2-7
CASWGPGLSVYEQYF
TGTGCCAGCTGGGGCCCGGGACTATCGGTTTACGAGCAGTACTTC
>many|TRBV19|-|TRBJ2-2
CASSITGPTGELFF
TGTGCCAGTAGTATAACAGGGCCCACCGGGGAGCTGTTTTTT
>few|TRBV14|-|TRBJ2-7
CASSQDGSAYDEQYF
TGTGCCAGCAGCCAAGATGGGAGCGCCTACGACGAGCAGTACTTC
>-|TRBV5-1|-|TRBJ2-2
CASSLGHPGAGTGELFF
TGCGCCAGCAGCTTGGGTCATCCGGGGGCTGGCACCGGGGAGCTGTTTTTT
>few|TRBV19|-|TRBJ1-2
CASSIEAGNYGYTF
TGTGCCAGTAGTATTGAGGCAGGAAACTATGGCTACACCTTC
>many|TRBV11-2|-|TRBJ2-5
CASSFSTPETKETQYF
TGTGCCAGCAGCTTCTCGACCCCTGAAACGAAAGAGACCCAGTACTTC
>many|TRBV5-1|-|TRBJ1-2
CASSSGAGNYGYTF
TGCGCCAGCAGCTCCGGGGCGGGTAACTATGGCTACACCTTC
>once|TRBV12-3/TRBV12-4|TRBD2|TRBJ2-1
CASSTPTSGGDEQFF
TGTGCCAGCAGTACTCCGACTAGCGGGGGCGATGAGCAGTTCTTC
>many|TRBV2|-|TRBJ1-1
CASSDGALSYTEAFF
TGTGCCAGCAGTGACGGGGCCCTCTCTTACACTGAAGCTTTCTTT
>many|TRBV30|-|TRBJ1-2
CAWSRGDNYGYTF
TGTGCCTGGAGCAGGGGCGACAACTATGGCTACACCTTC
>-|TRBV11-2|TRBD1|TRBJ2-7
CASLTGTGGRTASSYEQYF
TGTGCCAGCCTAACCGGGACAGGGGGCAGGACCGCTAGCTCCTACGAGCAGTACTTC
>many|TRBV20-1|TRBD1|TRBJ1-1
CSARAGARDRERDTEAFF
TGCAGTGCTAGGGCAGGGGCCCGGGACAGGGAAAGGGACACTGAAGCTTTCTTT
>few|TRBV7-9|-|TRBJ2-3
CASSLDHRSTDTQYF
TGTGCCAGCAGCTTGGATCACAGAAGCACAGATACGCAGTATTTT
>-|TRBV7-9|TRBD1|TRBJ2-3
CASSTPGGATDTQYF
TGTGCCAGCAGCACGCCAGGGGGCGCGACAGATACGCAGTATTTT
>many|TRBV7-2|-|TRBJ2-5
CASSLLGWETQYF
TGTGCCAGCAGCTTACTGGGTTGGGAGACCCAGTACTTC
>many|TRBV24-1|-|TRBJ1-5
CATSDIKGGNQPQHF
TGTGCCACCAGTGATATTAAAGGCGGCAATCAGCCCCAGCATTTT
>-|TRBV5-1|-|TRBJ2-7
CASSLDGGEQYF
TGCGCCAGCAGCTTGGATGGGGGCGAGCAGTACTTC
>many|TRBV5-1|-|TRBJ2-5
CASSRQTGIQETQYF
TGCGCCAGCAGCAGGCAGACAGGAATTCAAGAGACCCAGTACTTC
>few|TRBV28|-|TRBJ1-1
CASSLPARMNTEAFF
TGTGCCAGCAGTTTACCAGCACGTATGAACACTGAAGCTTTCTTT
>few|TRBV24-1|-|TRBJ2-2
CATSEPGRVTGELFF
TGTGCCACCAGTGAGCCGGGACGGGTCACCGGGGAGCTGTTTTTT
>few|TRBV4-1|TRBD1|TRBJ2-5
CASSPGRGQGVGGRRETQYF
TGCGCCAGCAGCCCGGGGAGGGGACAGGGGGTCGGCGGGAGGAGGGAGACCCAGTACTTC
>-|TRBV19|-|TRBJ1-5
CASSSVGDQPQHF
TGTGCCAGTAGTTCGGTAGGGGATCAGCCCCAGCACTTT